These 15 T cell receptor beta chains came from one sample sequenced in a study of a mutant IDH1 vaccine in newly diagnosed glioma. The repertoire was sequenced with immunoSEQ multiplex PCR; TCRdb's copy has only in-frame clones and lacks some. The top ten clones hold 5% to 7% of a sample with about 120,000 clones, roughly 78% of them seen once. Indicated time point: week 11, during vaccination. Vaccinated patients received 300 ug of mutant IDH1 20-mer peptide per dose, with topical imiquimod. The antigens for these receptors are not known. The sample in question was PBMCs, obtained from a glioma patient whose treatment included an IDH1 peptide vaccine. These receptors all come from a man aged 35 to 55 with glioma.

V gene TRBV7-6 combines with J gene TRBJ2-2; TRBD1 is a possible D gene (5 bases). Germline CDR1 is SGHVS and CDR2 is FNYEAQ. Trimming stripped 3 bases from V and 4 bases from J, with 9 bases between. CDR3 size: 14 residues. The CDR3 spells CASSFRQSTGELFF. CDR3 nucleotides: TGTGCCAGCAGCTTTAGACAGTCCACCGGGGAGCTGTTTTTT.

The table lists this clone with a few counts. This sequence joins TRBV7-2 and TRBJ2-1; TRBD2 matches at 10 bases. The CDR3 totals 18 residues. V gave up 1 base and J gave up 5 bases; unmatched junction bases: 11. The V gene's germline CDR1 is SGHTA and CDR2 FQGNSA. The CDR3 DNA follows: TGTGCCAGCAGCTTAGGCCCGGCTAGCGGGAGTTGGGACAATGAGCAGTTCTTC. Translation: CASSLGPASGSWDNEQFF.

In the case of this clone: The sample has other DNA sequences that encode this CDR3 too. V and J are TRBV5-4 and TRBJ1-5; D is uncertain. The CDR3 loop spans 13 amino acids. Germline values: CDR1 SGHNT, CDR2 YYREEE (reference sequence). The V and J ends lost 0 bases and 5 bases respectively, with 6 bases between them. CDR3 DNA: TGTGCCAGCAGCTTGGACGGCGATCAGCCCCAGCATTTT. Translated, it gives CASSLDGDQPQHF.

This chain links TRBV29-1 with TRBJ2-2, with 10 positions matching TRBD2. The germline CDR1 and CDR2 sequences are SQVTM and ANQGSEA. The CDR3 runs 13 residues. V gave up 3 bases and J gave up 8 bases; unmatched junction bases: 3. The CDR3 protein is CSVEGLARGELFF. In nucleotides, the CDR3 is TGCAGCGTTGAGGGACTAGCGAGGGGGGAGCTGTTTTTT.

This clone occurred once. The rearrangement uses TRBV7-8 and TRBJ2-3; 7 bases map to TRBD2. The V segment lost 5 bases and the J segment 3 bases; nucleotides outside the gene matches: 8. There are 15 residues in the CDR3. Germline-derived CDR1 and CDR2 are SGHVS and FQNEAQ. CDR3 protein: CASSLGEGRTDTQYF. Here the CDR3 DNA reads TGTGCCAGCAGCCTGGGGGAGGGTAGGACAGATACGCAGTATTTT.

CDR3 in amino acids: CASSLKGYYDYGYTF. The CDR3 bases are TGCGCCAGCAGCTTGAAGGGATACTACGACTATGGCTACACCTTC. The V and J genes are TRBV5-1 and TRBJ1-2, with D hard to call. The V end was cut by 1 base, the J end by 3 bases, with 13 bases between. Looked up from germline, CDR1 is SGHRS and CDR2 is YFSETQ. This CDR3 has 15 residues.

This clone appeared once. The chain joins TRBV5-6 to TRBJ2-1, with D unresolved. This CDR3 is built from 13 residues. CDR1 and CDR2 (germline): SGHDT, YYEEEE. V was clipped by 1 base and J by 6 bases, with 8 bases between them. The CDR3 sequence: CASSLWGINEQFF. Written as DNA, the CDR3 is TGTGCCAGCAGCTTGTGGGGTATCAATGAGCAGTTCTTC.

The chain couples TRBV19 to TRBJ2-7; D possibly uses TRBD1 or TRBD2 (5 bases each). There are 15 residues in the CDR3. CDR1 and CDR2 (germline): LNHDA, SQIVND (reference sequence). With 6 bases removed from V and 3 bases from J, the gap between germline ends came to 18 bases. CDR3 sequence reads: CASRPLPGPNYEQYF. The CDR3, as DNA: TGTGCCAGTAGACCCCTACCGGGGCCAAACTACGAGCAGTACTTC.

This clone was detected only a few times. This chain connects TRBV7-8 to TRBJ2-3, with a tentative D call TRBD2 (5 bases). Germline CDR1 and CDR2: SGHVS and FQNEAQ. The CDR3 covers 16 residues. Trimming cost V 3 bases and J 4 bases, with 17 bases left between them. CDR3 coding DNA: TGTGCCAGCAGCTTCTCTTCGGGGAGTGGGGCAGATACGCAGTATTTT. It translates to CASSFSSGSGADTQYF.

The chain has TRBV11-2 and TRBJ1-2; no reliable D call. This CDR3 has 14 residues. Looked up from germline, CDR1 is SGHAT and CDR2 is FQNNGV. The ends were cut back, 0 bases at V and 7 bases at J, with 12 bases in the middle. CDR3 bases: TGTGCCAGCAGCTTAGATCAGCGAGATCGTGGCTACACCTTC. It yields the protein CASSLDQRDRGYTF.

The chain employs TRBV5-1 and TRBJ2-3; D unclear. The germline V and J ends were trimmed by 4 bases and 4 bases, with 7 bases remaining between them. The germline gives CDR1 SGHRS, CDR2 YFSETQ. There are 12 residues in the CDR3. The CDR3 sequence is CASSRTADTQYF. CDR3 DNA: TGCGCCAGCAGCAGGACCGCAGATACGCAGTATTTT. Complete variable domain (other parts from reference TRBV5-1 and TRBJ2-3): KAGVTQTPRYLIKTRGQQVTLSCSPISGHRSVSWYQQTPGQGLQFLFEYFSETQRNKGNFPGRFSGRQFSNSRSEMNVSTLELGDSALYLCASSRTADTQYFGPGTRLTVL.

This clone is a singleton in its sample. The CDR3 loop reads CASSEREGFYEQYF. The CDR3 DNA reads as TGTGCCAGCAGCGAGAGAGAGGGGTTCTACGAGCAGTACTTC. The chain joins TRBV7-2 to TRBJ2-7, with D perhaps given as TRBD1 or TRBD2 (5 bases each). The CDR3 loop spans 14 amino acids. Germline V gene lookup returns CDR1 SGHTA and CDR2 FQGNSA. The ends were cut back, 5 bases at V and 3 bases at J, with 14 bases in the middle.

This clone was detected a few times. The V and J genes are TRBV14 and TRBJ1-1, with D unclear. This CDR3 comprises 14 residues. The germline CDR1 and CDR2 sequences are SGHDN and FVKESK. Between the trimmed V and J ends, which lost 0 bases and 0 bases, there was a span of 5 bases. CDR3 region: CASSQDGMNTEAFF. The CDR3 bases are TGTGCCAGCAGCCAAGATGGGATGAACACTGAAGCTTTCTTT.

A few counts support this clone. The V call is TRBV11-2, the J call TRBJ1-6; D is unresolved. The CDR3 runs 14 residues. Germline loops: CDR1 SGHAT, CDR2 FQNNGV. V shed 3 bases and J shed 6 bases, with 9 bases lying between them. This chain's CDR3 is CASSLTETNSPLHF. The CDR3 DNA reads TGTGCCAGCAGCTTGACCGAGACTAATTCACCCCTCCACTTT. The full variable domain, its missing parts supplied by reference TRBV11-2 and TRBJ1-6, is EAGVAQSPRYKIIEKRQSVAFWCNPISGHATLYWYQQILGQGPKLLIQFQNNGVVDDSQLPKDRFSAERLKGVDSTLKIQPAKLEDSAVYLCASSLTETNSPLHFGNGTRLTVT.

As concerns this clone: At one end the junction does not follow the germline gene, possibly because of a read error. V gene TRBV5-6 combines with J gene TRBJ2-1; the D gene is possibly TRBD1 (6 bases). This CDR3 region has 12 residues. Per germline, CDR1 SGHDT and CDR2 YYEEEE. The CDR3 region has the DNA TGTGCCAGCAGCTTTCTGGACAGATCGGGGCTCTTC. It encodes CASSFLDRSGLF.